Listed below are T cell receptor beta chains from one sample, sequenced in a study of T cells in Graves' hyperthyroidism and ophthalmopathy. TCRdb analysed the multiplex PCR reads with MiXCR anew, one entry per CDR3 protein. The data hold under 450,000 distinct CDR3 sequences, with 15% to 19% observed a single time. Sequencing was performed on blood. These receptors were taken from a woman under 30 with Graves' hyperthyroidism. Each CDR3 is given with its conserved first and last residue. D genes are given only for firm matches. Clone sizes are given selectively: once, few, many, or a class where the clone is expanded.

j_gene	d_gene	v_gene	abundance	CDR3nt	CDR3aa
TRBJ2-7	.	TRBV5-1	few	TGCGCCAGCAGCTTCGCAGGGACTCCCTCCTACGAGCAGTACTTC	CASSFAGTPSYEQYF
TRBJ1-2	TRBD1	TRBV29-1	many	TGCAGCGTGGAGGGGGCTGTCTATGGCTACACCTTC	CSVEGAVYGYTF
TRBJ1-1	.	TRBV19	.	TGTGCCATTCAATTTGGAACTGAAGCTTTCTTT	CAIQFGTEAFF
TRBJ1-2	.	TRBV6-1	many	TGTGCCAGCAACGGGGACACCGCGACCGGGGGGTATGGCTACACCTTC	CASNGDTATGGYGYTF
TRBJ2-7	TRBD2	TRBV6-5	few	TGTGCCAGCAGTTACACTAGCGAACCCTCCTACGAGCAGTACTTC	CASSYTSEPSYEQYF
TRBJ2-7	TRBD2	TRBV20-1	many	TGCAGTGCTAGGGAACTAGCGGGGGGCTACGAGCAGTACTTC	CSARELAGGYEQYF
TRBJ2-4	TRBD1	TRBV12-3/TRBV12-4	many	TGTGCCAGCAGTTCCCCGAAGGAGATCGGGACAGGGAGCATTCAGTACTTC	CASSSPKEIGTGSIQYF
TRBJ2-7	.	TRBV4-1	once	TGCGCCAGCAGCCAAGGTCGAGAGGGAGTGATCTACGAGCAGTACTTC	CASSQGREGVIYEQYF
TRBJ2-3	TRBD2	TRBV4-3	few	TGCGCCAGCAGCCAAGATTGGAGCGGGGGGTACCTCACAGATACGCAGTATTTT	CASSQDWSGGYLTDTQYF
TRBJ2-4	.	TRBV11-2	many	TGTGCCAGCCGAAATAGTGGGGGGGCGGAGAACATTCAGTACTTC	CASRNSGGAENIQYF
TRBJ2-3	.	TRBV4-1	.	TGCGCCAGCAGCCCGCTAGCGCCGGCTAGCACAGATACGCAGTATTTT	CASSPLAPASTDTQYF
TRBJ2-7	.	TRBV11-1	many	TGTGCCAGCAGCTTATATCCAAAGATCGGGGGAAAATCCTACGAGCAGTACTTC	CASSLYPKIGGKSYEQYF
TRBJ2-5	.	TRBV15	few	TGTGCCACCAGCGGGATCAAGACAGGAGAGACCCAGTACTTC	CATSGIKTGETQYF
TRBJ2-5	.	TRBV29-1	many	TGCAGCGTCCTTGGGGGTCTGGGCGGAGAGACCCAGTACTTC	CSVLGGLGGETQYF
TRBJ2-1	.	TRBV27	many	TGCGCCAGCAGCTTGGGACTCCTAAATGAGCAGTTCTTC	CASSLGLLNEQFF